Below are 16 T cell receptor beta chains sequenced from a single sample in a study of blood T cell repertoires in COVID-19. TCRdb keeps only in-frame clones here, not all; method: immunoSEQ multiplex PCR. The data contain 100,000 to 150,000 clones, around nine tenths of them singletons. The sample taken for sequencing was peripheral blood. Receptors were obtained from an elderly woman with acute or convalescent COVID-19.

V gene TRBV9 combines with J gene TRBJ2-3, with D tentatively TRBD2 (6 bases). The V gene lost 0 bases and the J gene lost 0 bases, with 11 bases spanning the gap. Per germline, CDR1 SGDLS and CDR2 YYNGEE. The CDR3 length is 16 residues. The CDR3 region has the DNA TGTGCCAGCAGCGTAGGGAATGGGGGGAGCACAGATACGCAGTATTTT. The encoded protein is CASSVGNGGSTDTQYF.

Concerning this clone: One end of the junction is discordant with germline, which a read error may explain. This rearrangement joins TRBV10-3 to TRBJ2-3; 10 bases map to TRBD2. The CDR3 length is 17 residues. The germline CDR1 and CDR2 sequences are ENHRY and SYGVKD. The CDR3 region is CAIRGLAGVKGTDTQYF. The CDR3 nucleotides are TGTGCCATCCGGGGCCTAGCGGGGGTCAAAGGCACGGATACGCAGTATTTT.

The chain links TRBV5-3 to TRBJ2-3; D may be TRBD2 (5 bases). TRBV5-3 is an ORF for which the function is uncertain. V dropped 2 bases and J dropped 7 bases, with 11 bases sitting between them. This CDR3 comprises 13 residues. The CDR3 sequence: CARSLLVTHTQYF. CDR3 nucleotides: TGTGCCAGAAGCTTACTAGTTACTCATACGCAGTATTTT.

The rearrangement joins TRBV18 to TRBJ1-5; D is possibly TRBD1 (5 bases). The CDR3 extends over 13 amino acids. Germline CDR1 KGHSH, CDR2 LQKENI. With 2 bases removed from V and 7 bases from J, the gap between germline ends came to 9 bases. In DNA, the CDR3 is TGTGCCAGCTCACCAATCCAGGGACAGCCCCAGCATTTT. Its protein is CASSPIQGQPQHF.

CDR3 sequence reads: CASSLERIFSGNTIYF. For the CDR3, the DNA is TGTGCCAGCAGCTTGGAGCGGATTTTCTCTGGAAACACCATATATTTT. V and J are TRBV5-5 and TRBJ1-3, with no clear D. Looked up from germline, CDR1 is SGHKS and CDR2 is YYEKEE (reference sequence). This CDR3 comprises 16 residues. Trimming left V 0 bases short and J 0 bases short, with 10 bases between.

The DNA of the CDR3 is TGTGCCAGCAGCGTCACTCCGGGACACTTGAACACTGAAGCTTTCTTT. This gives the protein CASSVTPGHLNTEAFF. This chain joins TRBV9 and TRBJ1-1; D might be TRBD1 (6 bases). CDR1 SGDLS and CDR2 YYNGEE come from the germline V gene. CDR3 length: 16 amino acids. V shed 2 bases and J shed 0 bases, with 14 bases lying between them.

The V gene is TRBV5-5, the J gene TRBJ2-7; no firm D call. The germline CDR1 and CDR2 sequences are SGHKS and YYEKEE (reference sequence). The length of the CDR3 is 15 residues. Deletions cut 1 base from V and 1 base from J, with 12 bases between. The CDR3 nucleotides are TGTGCCAGCAGCTTGATAACTTACGCTTCCTACGAGCAGTACTTC. Translated: CASSLITYASYEQYF.

This clone has only one observation. This chain connects TRBV28 to TRBJ2-1; 14 bases are a match to TRBD2. V lost 4 bases, J lost 6 bases, and 8 bases stayed unmatched. The CDR3 length is 17 residues. Germline values: CDR1 MDHEN, CDR2 SYDVKM. The CDR3 loop reads CASSSGTSGRRGNEQFF. As DNA, the CDR3 is TGTGCCAGCAGTTCCGGGACTAGCGGGAGAAGGGGCAATGAGCAGTTCTTC.

V gene TRBV19 combines with J gene TRBJ1-2; 7 positions match TRBD1. V shed 6 bases and J 2 bases; nucleotides not matched to a gene: 6. Germline V gene sequence: CDR1 LNHDA, CDR2 SQIVND (reference sequence). The CDR3 is made up of 14 amino acids. The CDR3, as DNA: TGTGCCAGTAGCGACAGGGCAGGCAACTATGGCTACACCTTC. Translation gives CASSDRAGNYGYTF.

This chain uses TRBV28 with TRBJ2-1; D perhaps matches TRBD2 (5 bases). The germline V and J ends were trimmed by 6 bases and 8 bases, with 14 bases remaining between them. This CDR3 has 13 residues. Germline-derived CDR1 and CDR2 are MDHEN and SYDVKM. The CDR3 spells CASRYTSRDEQFF. The CDR3 DNA sequence: TGTGCCAGCAGGTACACTAGTCGGGATGAGCAGTTCTTC.

V gene TRBV5-1 combines with J gene TRBJ1-6; 7 bases agree with TRBD1. The CDR3 consists of 15 residues. The V segment lost 0 bases and the J segment 9 bases; nucleotides outside the gene matches: 6. Germline-derived CDR1 and CDR2 are SGHRS and YFSETQ. CDR3 sequence (DNA): TGCGCCAGCAGCTTGGAGGGGACAGAGAGTTCACCCCTCCACTTT. Amino acid sequence: CASSLEGTESSPLHF.

This chain connects TRBV4-2 to TRBJ1-1, with D tentatively TRBD1 (5 bases). Germline assignment: CDR1 LGHNA and CDR2 YNFKEQ. V was trimmed by 0 bases and J by 1 base, leaving 9 bases between them. This CDR3 is built from 15 residues. CDR3 nucleotide sequence: TGTGCCAGCAGCCAAGAGGGCAGGGAGAACACTGAAGCTTTCTTT. Encoded protein: CASSQEGRENTEAFF.

J is TRBJ2-7 and V is TRBV5-4; D possibly corresponds to TRBD1 (6 bases). CDR1 and CDR2 (germline): SGHNT, YYREEE (reference sequence). The CDR3 extends over 14 amino acids. The V end lost 2 bases, the J end lost 2 bases, and 11 bases lay between the germline ends. The CDR3 DNA sequence: TGTGCCAGCAGCTTCACGGACAGAGCCTACGAGCAGTACTTC. It yields the protein CASSFTDRAYEQYF.

This rearrangement joins TRBV3-1 (or the pseudogene TRBV3-2) to TRBJ1-2, with TRBD1 matching over 8 bases. This CDR3 has 13 amino acids. With V trimmed by 7 bases and J by 7 bases, 8 bases remained unmatched. Germline CDR1 reads LGHDT; CDR2 reads YNNKEL (reference sequence). CDR3 bases: TGTGCCAGCAAGACAGGGGATATGGGTGGCTACACCTTC. This encodes CASKTGDMGGYTF.

Only a few counts were recorded for this clone. The chain links TRBV19 to TRBJ1-2; D is unclear. CDR3 length: 15 residues. V was clipped by 6 bases and J by 0 bases, with 14 bases between them. CDR1 and CDR2 from the germline V gene are LNHDA and SQIVND (reference sequence). CDR3 sequence reads: CASSAGYGTNYGYTF. The CDR3, as DNA: TGTGCCAGTAGCGCGGGATACGGGACTAACTATGGCTACACCTTC.

This clone was counted between two and nine times. This chain connects TRBV5-6 to TRBJ2-7; no definite D call. The germline gives CDR1 SGHDT, CDR2 YYEEEE. CDR3 size: 13 residues. V was cut by 0 bases and J by 4 bases, with 8 bases left in between. This chain's CDR3 is CASSLALVYEQYF. The CDR3 region has the DNA TGTGCCAGCAGCTTGGCCTTAGTGTACGAGCAGTACTTC.